Following are 10 T cell receptor beta chains from one sample sequenced in a study of naive and memory T cell subsets. Findings and limits, study-wide: Possibly reflecting memory cells re-expressing CD45RA, a few larger clonotypes occurred in naive repertoires, especially CD8.

An equimolar mix of two oligonucleotides served as the beta constant-region primer for TRBC1 and TRBC2. Four rounds of PCR amplified the ligated cDNA using nested alpha and beta constant-region primers plus SP2. From the UMI-ligation and nested PCR reads, TCRdb called clonotypes with MiXCR, one entry per CDR3 protein. The data hold 98,000 or so distinct CDR3 sequences, with approximately 10% observed a single time. These receptors are not linked to any known antigen. The sequencing input was naive CD4+ T cells from blood. These receptors were collected from a human donor in good health.

This clonotype was counted between two and nine times. The rearrangement uses TRBV7-9 and TRBJ1-1; tentatively, D is TRBD1 (6 bases). Per germline, CDR1 SEHNR and CDR2 FQNEAQ (reference sequence). Trimming left V 4 bases short and J 1 base short, with 13 bases between. This CDR3 has 15 amino acids. The CDR3 nucleotides read TGTGCCAGCAGCTCCCGGGGACAAAAGAACACTGAAGCTTTCTTT. It yields the protein CASSSRGQKNTEAFF.

Many counts were recorded for this clonotype. This chain uses TRBV28 with TRBJ2-3; TRBD2 matches 7 bases. Germline CDR1 is MDHEN and CDR2 is SYDVKM. The junction had 2 bases not matched to a gene; V was cut back by 10 bases and J by 4 bases. The CDR3 is 11 residues long. The CDR3 DNA follows: TGTGCCACTCGGGGGGCAGATACGCAGTATTTT. It yields the protein CATRGADTQYF.

This clonotype occurred many times. This rearrangement joins TRBV19 to TRBJ1-5, with 7 bases lining up with TRBD1. The V and J ends lost 7 bases and 4 bases, in that order; junction bases with no gene match: 4. The CDR3 spans 13 residues. Germline V gene sequence: CDR1 LNHDA, CDR2 SQIVND (reference sequence). In nucleotides, the CDR3 is TGTGCCAGTACGGGACAGATTAATCAGCCCCAGCATTTT. Protein: CASTGQINQPQHF.

The sample holds a few counts of this clonotype. V and J are TRBV9 and TRBJ2-7; possibly TRBD1 or TRBD2 for D (6 bases each). Between the trimmed V and J ends, which lost 0 bases and 2 bases, there was a span of 18 bases. In germline, CDR1 is SGDLS, CDR2 YYNGEE. The CDR3 spans 17 residues. As DNA, the CDR3 is TGTGCCAGCAGCGTAGCCCCCGTCGACGGGGGCCCCTACGAGCAGTACTTC. Protein: CASSVAPVDGGPYEQYF.

The chain uses TRBV6-2 or TRBV6-3 and TRBJ2-3, with unresolved D. CDR1 is MNHEY and CDR2 is SVGEGT in the germline V gene. This CDR3 comprises 15 residues. V gave up 7 bases and J gave up 2 bases, with 16 bases separating them. CDR3 sequence (DNA): TGTGCCAGCACCGTTATGGCAGGCCTCACAGATACGCAGTATTTT. Amino acids: CASTVMAGLTDTQYF.

Only a few counts were recorded for this clonotype. The chain joins TRBV20-1 to TRBJ1-1; D gene ambiguous. The CDR3 runs to 13 residues. V was shortened by 2 bases and J by 0 bases, with 7 bases between the two germline ends. Germline V gene sequence: CDR1 DFQATT, CDR2 SNEGSKA (reference sequence). CDR3: CSARMGMNTEAFF. Here the CDR3 DNA reads TGCAGTGCTAGAATGGGTATGAACACTGAAGCTTTCTTT.

This clonotype has just a few counts. This chain joins TRBV6-2 or TRBV6-3 and TRBJ1-5, with D unclear. CDR1 and CDR2 (germline): MNHEY, SVGEGT. CDR3 length: 15 amino acids. The ends were cut back, 6 bases at V and 0 bases at J, with 12 bases in the middle. This CDR3 reads CASSDGRYSNQPQHF. The CDR3 region has the DNA TGTGCCAGCAGCGACGGCAGGTATAGCAATCAGCCCCAGCATTTT.

In its sample, this clonotype was seen a few times. The V gene is TRBV20-1, the J gene TRBJ2-7; weak D call: TRBD1 (5 bases). The CDR3 sequence is 13 residues long. Trimming cost V 6 bases and J 1 base, with 13 bases left between them. Germline V gene lookup returns CDR1 DFQATT and CDR2 SNEGSKA (reference sequence). This CDR3 reads CSALTGISYEQYF. CDR3 nucleotide sequence: TGCAGTGCGTTAACAGGAATTTCCTACGAGCAGTACTTC.

This clonotype appeared a few times. This rearrangement joins TRBV5-5 to TRBJ2-3; the D is unclear. The CDR3 sequence is 16 residues long. Germline loops: CDR1 SGHKS, CDR2 YYEKEE (reference sequence). The V end lost 2 bases, the J end lost 0 bases, and 13 bases lay between the germline ends. This chain's CDR3 is CASSLGPATSTDTQYF. CDR3 bases: TGTGCCAGCAGCTTAGGGCCAGCAACTAGCACAGATACGCAGTATTTT.

This clonotype was counted only a few times. V gene TRBV5-6 combines with J gene TRBJ1-1; tentatively, D is TRBD1 (5 bases). There are 13 residues in the CDR3. Between the trimmed V and J ends, which lost 4 bases and 5 bases, there was a span of 12 bases. CDR1 SGHDT and CDR2 YYEEEE come from the germline V gene. The CDR3 DNA reads as TGTGCCAGCAGCGCAGGGTCGGAAACTGAAGCTTTCTTT. It is translated as CASSAGSETEAFF.